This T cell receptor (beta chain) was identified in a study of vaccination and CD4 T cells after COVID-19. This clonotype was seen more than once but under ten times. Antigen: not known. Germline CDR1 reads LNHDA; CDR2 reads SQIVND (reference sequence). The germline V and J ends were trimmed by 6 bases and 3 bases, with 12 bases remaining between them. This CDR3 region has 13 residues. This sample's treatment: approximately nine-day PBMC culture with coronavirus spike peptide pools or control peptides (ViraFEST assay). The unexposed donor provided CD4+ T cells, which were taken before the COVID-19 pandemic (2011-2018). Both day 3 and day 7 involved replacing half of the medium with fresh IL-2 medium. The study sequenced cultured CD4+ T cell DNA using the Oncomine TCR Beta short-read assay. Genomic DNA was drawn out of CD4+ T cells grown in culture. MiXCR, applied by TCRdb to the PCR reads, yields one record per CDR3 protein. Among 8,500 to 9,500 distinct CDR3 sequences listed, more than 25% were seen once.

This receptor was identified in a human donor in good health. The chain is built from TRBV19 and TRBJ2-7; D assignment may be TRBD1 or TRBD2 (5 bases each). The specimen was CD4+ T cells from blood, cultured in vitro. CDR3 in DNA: TGTGCCAGTAGCCGGGACGGACTCTACGAGCAGTACTTC. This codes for CASSRDGLYEQYF.